Below are 20 T cell receptor beta chains sequenced from a single sample in a study of T cell changes during pregnancy in multiple sclerosis. Using immunoSEQ multiplex PCR, the repertoire was profiled, and TCRdb retains in-frame clones only, with some absent. The sample shows about 87,000 clones, just over 90% of them seen only once. Sequenced material: peripheral blood, taken in the third trimester of pregnancy. The receptor set was obtained from a female donor in good health, enrolled as a control in a pregnancy study.

This chain connects TRBV7-2 to TRBJ2-7; 9 bases align to TRBD2. Trimming cost V 3 bases and J 1 base; bases outside gene matches: 13. Per germline, CDR1 SGHTA and CDR2 FQGNSA. The CDR3 has 18 amino acids. The CDR3 nucleotides are TGTGCCAGCAGCTTGCGTCAAAGGCGGGAGGGCCGGTCCTACGAGCAGTACTTC. Its protein product is CASSLRQRREGRSYEQYF. Supplemented by reference TRBV7-2 and TRBJ2-7, the full variable domain reads GAGVSQSPSNKVTEKGKDVELRCDPISGHTALYWYRQSLGQGLEFLIYFQGNSAPDKSGLPSDRFSAERTGGSVSTLTIQRTQQEDSAVYLCASSLRQRREGRSYEQYFGPGTRLTVT.

V is TRBV10-3 and J is TRBJ2-1; 13 bases map to TRBD2. Germline CDR1 and CDR2: ENHRY and SYGVKD. V was clipped by 2 bases and J by 2 bases; unmatched bases: 3. The CDR3 is 17 residues long. The CDR3 sequence is CAISEGGTSGAYNEQFF. The CDR3 coding sequence is TGTGCCATCAGTGAGGGCGGGACTAGCGGGGCCTACAATGAGCAGTTCTTC.

The chain carries TRBV13 and TRBJ2-7; 10 bases match TRBD2. Germline loops: CDR1 PRHDT, CDR2 FYEKMQ (reference sequence). V lost 5 bases, J lost 3 bases, and 7 bases stayed unmatched. This CDR3 region has 15 residues. CDR3 bases: TGTGCCAGCAGCGCCGCTAGCGGGAGCGACTACGAGCAGTACTTC. This translates into CASSAASGSDYEQYF.

In this sample, this clone turned up once. The V call is TRBV14, the J call TRBJ2-6; 7 bases line up with TRBD2. The CDR3 has 17 amino acids. After removal of 4 bases from V and 4 bases from J, the junction contained 10 bases not matched to a gene. The germline V gene encodes CDR1 SGHDN and CDR2 FVKESK. The CDR3 sequence is CASSREGLIKGANVLTF. The CDR3 region has the DNA TGTGCCAGCAGCCGGGAGGGCCTCATTAAGGGGGCCAACGTCCTGACTTTC.

This clone showed up just once. CDR3 in amino acids: CASSNTYEQYF. The CDR3 nucleotides read TGTGCCAGCAGTAATACCTACGAGCAGTACTTC. The chain has TRBV28 and TRBJ2-7; D remains unclear. V lost 5 bases and J lost 2, with 4 bases in between. Germline CDR1 MDHEN, CDR2 SYDVKM. The length of the CDR3 is 11 residues.

This rearrangement joins TRBV19 to TRBJ1-1; D ambiguous. The CDR3 loop spans 13 amino acids. CDR1 is LNHDA and CDR2 is SQIVND in the germline V gene (reference sequence). Trimming cost V 5 bases and J 0 bases, with 7 bases left between them. The CDR3 DNA is TGTGCCAGTAGTGCACAAATGAACACTGAAGCTTTCTTT. The encoded protein is CASSAQMNTEAFF.

The rearrangement links TRBV15 to TRBJ2-7; the D gene is possibly TRBD1 (6 bases). Germline V CDR1 and CDR2: LNHNV, YYDKDF (reference sequence). This CDR3 contains 11 residues. V was cut by 5 bases and J by 4 bases, with 6 bases left in between. The CDR3 spells CATSQGYEQYF. CDR3 DNA: TGTGCCACCAGCCAGGGGTACGAGCAGTACTTC. The whole variable domain, filled in from reference TRBV15 and TRBJ2-7, reads DAMVIQNPRYQVTQFGKPVTLSCSQTLNHNVMYWYQQKSSQAPKLLFHYYDKDFNNEADTPDNFQSRRPNTSFCFLDIRSPGLGDTAMYLCATSQGYEQYFGPGTRLTVT.

J is TRBJ2-7 and V is TRBV27; D is perhaps TRBD1 (6 bases). Per the germline V gene, CDR1 is MNHEY and CDR2 is SMNVEV (reference sequence). The CDR3 totals 13 residues. The V end lost 6 bases, the J end lost 4 bases, and 13 bases lay between the germline ends. CDR3 nucleotides: TGTGCCAGCAGCCTTAGACAGGCGTACGAGCAGTACTTC. It encodes CASSLRQAYEQYF.

The DNA of the CDR3 is TGTGCCAGCAGCTTAGTGCCAGCGGGCAAAGAGACCCAGTACTTC. This translates into CASSLVPAGKETQYF. This chain joins TRBV7-9 and TRBJ2-5; D possibly corresponds to TRBD2 (6 bases). Germline CDR1 and CDR2: SEHNR and FQNEAQ (reference sequence). The CDR3 has 15 amino acids. V lost 1 base and J lost 3, with 12 bases in between.

In this sample, this clone turned up once. CDR3 sequence: CASSGGSGAYEQYF. DNA of the CDR3: TGTGCCAGCAGTGGGGGGAGCGGGGCGTACGAGCAGTACTTC. The chain couples TRBV2 to TRBJ2-7; 7 positions match TRBD2. V trimming: 4 bases; J trimming: 4 bases; junction bases outside the gene matches: 7. The CDR3 totals 14 residues. Germline V gene data show CDR1 as SNHLY and CDR2 as FYNNEI. Drawing the rest from reference TRBV2 and TRBJ2-7, the complete variable domain is EPEVTQTPSHQVTQMGQEVILRCVPISNHLYFYWYRQILGQKVEFLVSFYNNEISEKSEIFDDQFSVERPDGSNFTLKIRSTKLEDSAMYFCASSGGSGAYEQYFGPGTRLTVT.

V and J are TRBV6-4 and TRBJ1-1; D is unclear. Per the germline V gene, CDR1 is MRHNA and CDR2 is SNTAGT. This CDR3 region has 12 residues. The V end lost 4 bases, the J end lost 7 bases, and 10 bases lay between the germline ends. The CDR3: CASSGAIFEAFF. For the CDR3, the DNA is TGTGCCAGCAGTGGGGCGATATTTGAAGCTTTCTTT.

This clone was counted a single time. The V and J genes are TRBV27 and TRBJ1-1, with D maybe TRBD1 (5 bases). Per germline, CDR1 MNHEY and CDR2 SMNVEV (reference sequence). The length of the CDR3 is 13 residues. The V gene lost 2 bases and the J gene lost 6 bases, with 10 bases spanning the gap. Here the CDR3 reads CASSLGGSAEAFF. Here the CDR3 DNA reads TGTGCCAGCAGTTTAGGGGGGTCCGCTGAAGCTTTCTTT.

This clone has a handful of counts. The rearrangement joins TRBV19 to TRBJ1-2; TRBD1 matches 8 bases. Germline assignment: CDR1 LNHDA and CDR2 SQIVND (reference sequence). V was clipped by 8 bases and J by 2 bases; unmatched bases: 4. The CDR3 consists of 13 residues. CDR3 residues: CASSTGVNYGYTF. The CDR3 DNA reads as TGTGCCAGTTCGACAGGGGTCAACTATGGCTACACCTTC.

This chain uses TRBV5-8 with TRBJ1-2, with D perhaps matching TRBD1 (5 bases). Germline-derived CDR1 and CDR2 are SGHTS and YDEGEE. The CDR3 runs to 16 residues. Trimming pared 0 bases from V and 8 bases from J, leaving 20 bases between. CDR3 coding DNA: TGTGCCAGCAGCTTGGGGTCAGGGATCGAATCGGGCGGCTACACCTTC. Its protein product is CASSLGSGIESGGYTF.

This chain links TRBV5-4 with TRBJ1-4; a weak D match, TRBD1 (5 bases). V lost 0 bases to trimming and J lost 8 bases, with 5 bases between them. CDR1 and CDR2 from the germline V gene are SGHNT and YYREEE (reference sequence). This CDR3 has 12 residues. The CDR3 nucleotides read TGTGCCAGCAGCTTGGCAGGGGAAAAACTGTTTTTT. Its protein product is CASSLAGEKLFF.

This sequence joins TRBV5-1 and TRBJ2-7; TRBD2 might be the D (8 bases). The CDR3 has 15 amino acids. CDR1 and CDR2 (germline): SGHRS, YFSETQ. Trimming removed 5 bases at V and 7 bases at J, with 22 bases between. In DNA, the CDR3 is TGCGCCAGCAGTTCACAGGGGAGCGGGAGAGGGGAGCAGTACTTC. This encodes CASSSQGSGRGEQYF.

J is TRBJ2-7 and V is TRBV14, with D possibly matching TRBD2 (5 bases). V shed 3 bases and J shed 3 bases, with 12 bases lying between them. CDR1 SGHDN and CDR2 FVKESK come from the germline V gene. This CDR3 has 14 residues. This CDR3 reads CASSHREKGYEQYF. CDR3 DNA: TGTGCCAGCAGCCACCGGGAAAAAGGCTACGAGCAGTACTTC.

This clone was seen once. This chain joins TRBV15 and TRBJ2-2; D remains unclear. Trimming took 0 bases from V and 7 from J, leaving 9 bases between them. The CDR3 loop spans 14 amino acids. Germline CDR1 LNHNV, CDR2 YYDKDF (reference sequence). For the CDR3, the DNA is TGTGCCACCAGCAGAGATCGACTCTTCGGGGAGCTGTTTTTT. It yields the protein CATSRDRLFGELFF.

This clone was seen just once. The chain uses TRBV14 and TRBJ2-3; TRBD1 aligns across 7 bases. Germline loops: CDR1 SGHDN, CDR2 FVKESK. The CDR3 consists of 17 residues. Unmatched junction bases numbered 18, after V lost 8 bases and J lost 4 bases. Here the CDR3 reads CASASEQGFFPPDTQYF. As DNA, the CDR3 is TGTGCCAGCGCCTCGGAACAGGGGTTTTTCCCCCCAGATACGCAGTATTTT.

This rearrangement joins TRBV4-2 to TRBJ2-1; TRBD1 matches at 7 bases. V trimming: 4 bases; J trimming: 3 bases; junction bases outside the gene matches: 24. The CDR3 extends over 21 amino acids. Germline V gives CDR1 LGHNA, CDR2 YNFKEQ. This CDR3 is CASSPGDGQAHARRFYNEQFF. CDR3 coding DNA: TGTGCCAGCAGCCCAGGGGACGGACAGGCCCATGCTCGCCGATTCTACAATGAGCAGTTCTTC.